The TCR beta chain described here comes from a study of technical replicates of blood from a few donors. The CDR3 contains 14 residues. Germline lookup yields CDR1 SNHLY and CDR2 FYNNEI. V was cut by 7 bases and J by 7 bases, with 17 bases left in between. Clones were sequenced by immunoSEQ multiplex PCR, and TCRdb holds only the in-frame ones, with some missing. The table records some 80,000 clones, about 97% of them present only once. This sequence originates from a human donor in good health. V and J are TRBV2 and TRBJ2-1; maybe TRBD2 (7 bases). The sequencing input was T cells isolated from PBMCs. CDR3 nucleotide sequence: TGTGCCAGCATGGGGGCGGGAGAAACAAATGAGCAGTTCTTC. This encodes CASMGAGETNEQFF.